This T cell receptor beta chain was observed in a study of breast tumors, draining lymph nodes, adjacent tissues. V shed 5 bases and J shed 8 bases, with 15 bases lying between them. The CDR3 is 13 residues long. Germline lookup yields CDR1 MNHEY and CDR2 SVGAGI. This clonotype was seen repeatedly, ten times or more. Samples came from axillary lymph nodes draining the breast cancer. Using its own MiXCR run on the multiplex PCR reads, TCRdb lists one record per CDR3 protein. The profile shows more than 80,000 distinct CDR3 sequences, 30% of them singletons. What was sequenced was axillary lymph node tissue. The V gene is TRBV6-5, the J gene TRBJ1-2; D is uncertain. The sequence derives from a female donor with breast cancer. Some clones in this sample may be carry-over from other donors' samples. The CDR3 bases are TGTGCCAGCAGTCACGGGCGTGAGAACGGCTACACCTTC. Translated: CASSHGRENGYTF.